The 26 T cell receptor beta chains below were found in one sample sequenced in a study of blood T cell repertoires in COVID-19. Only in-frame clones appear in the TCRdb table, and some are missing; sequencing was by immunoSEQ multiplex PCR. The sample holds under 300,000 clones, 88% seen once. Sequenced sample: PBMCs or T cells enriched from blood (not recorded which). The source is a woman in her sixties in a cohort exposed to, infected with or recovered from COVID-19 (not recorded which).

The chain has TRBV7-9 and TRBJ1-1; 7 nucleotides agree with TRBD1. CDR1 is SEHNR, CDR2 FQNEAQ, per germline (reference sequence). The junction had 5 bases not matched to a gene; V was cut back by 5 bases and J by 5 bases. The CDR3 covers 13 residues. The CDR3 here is CASSLTGATEAFF. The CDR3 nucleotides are TGTGCCAGCAGCCTAACAGGGGCGACTGAAGCTTTCTTT.

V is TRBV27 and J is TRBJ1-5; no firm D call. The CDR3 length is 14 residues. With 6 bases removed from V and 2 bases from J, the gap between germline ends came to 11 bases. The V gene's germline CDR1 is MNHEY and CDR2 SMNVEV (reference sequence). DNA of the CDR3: TGTGCCAGCAGCGTGGGTACAGGCAATCAGCCCCAGCATTTT. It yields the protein CASSVGTGNQPQHF.

CDR3 nucleotides: TGTGCCAGCAGGAAACTTAGCACAGATACGCAGTATTTT. It translates to CASRKLSTDTQYF. The V call is TRBV27, the J call TRBJ2-3, with unresolved D. With 6 bases removed from V and 0 bases from J, the gap between germline ends came to 7 bases. The CDR3 length is 13 residues. Germline CDR1 MNHEY, CDR2 SMNVEV (reference sequence).

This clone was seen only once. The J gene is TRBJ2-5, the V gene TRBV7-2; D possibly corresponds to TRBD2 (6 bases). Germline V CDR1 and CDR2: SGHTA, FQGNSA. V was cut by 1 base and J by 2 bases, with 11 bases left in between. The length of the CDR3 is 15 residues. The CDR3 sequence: CASSLEGTGQETQYF. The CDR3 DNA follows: TGTGCCAGCAGCTTAGAGGGGACTGGTCAAGAGACCCAGTACTTC. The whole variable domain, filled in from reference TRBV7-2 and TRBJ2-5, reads GAGVSQSPSNKVTEKGKDVELRCDPISGHTALYWYRQSLGQGLEFLIYFQGNSAPDKSGLPSDRFSAERTGGSVSTLTIQRTQQEDSAVYLCASSLEGTGQETQYFGPGTRLLVL.

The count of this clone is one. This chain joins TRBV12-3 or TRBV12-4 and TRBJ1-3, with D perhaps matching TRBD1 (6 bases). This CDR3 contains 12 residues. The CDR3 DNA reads TGTGTCGCGGGGGGCACTGGAAACACCATATATTTT. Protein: CVAGGTGNTIYF.

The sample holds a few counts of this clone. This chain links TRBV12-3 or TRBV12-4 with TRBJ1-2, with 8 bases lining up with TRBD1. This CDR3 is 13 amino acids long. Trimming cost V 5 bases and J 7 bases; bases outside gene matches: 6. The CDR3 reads CASSQTGVRGYTF. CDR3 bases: TGTGCCAGCAGTCAGACAGGGGTTCGTGGCTACACCTTC.

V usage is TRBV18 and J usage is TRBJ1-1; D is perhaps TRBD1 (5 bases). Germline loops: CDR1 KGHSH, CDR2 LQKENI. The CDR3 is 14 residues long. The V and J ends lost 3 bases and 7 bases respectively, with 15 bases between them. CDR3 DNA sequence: TGTGCCAGCTCACCGCCCCCGGGACTTGGTGAAGCTTTCTTT. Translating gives CASSPPPGLGEAFF.

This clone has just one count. The CDR3 DNA follows: TGTGCCAGCAGCTTGGGGGGGCACAAGGCTTTCTTT. Translating gives CASSLGGHKAFF. The gene calls are TRBV7-2 and TRBJ1-1; D is possibly TRBD1 (6 bases). CDR3 size: 12 residues. From germline, CDR1 is SGHTA and CDR2 FQGNSA. Trimming removed 3 bases from V and 11 bases from J, with 13 bases in between.

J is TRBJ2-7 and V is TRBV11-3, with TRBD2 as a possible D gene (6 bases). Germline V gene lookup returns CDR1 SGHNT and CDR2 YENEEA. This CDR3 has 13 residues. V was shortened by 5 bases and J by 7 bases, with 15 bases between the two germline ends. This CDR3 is CASSPTSSGEQYF. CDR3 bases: TGTGCCAGCAGCCCTACTAGCTCGGGGGAGCAGTACTTC.

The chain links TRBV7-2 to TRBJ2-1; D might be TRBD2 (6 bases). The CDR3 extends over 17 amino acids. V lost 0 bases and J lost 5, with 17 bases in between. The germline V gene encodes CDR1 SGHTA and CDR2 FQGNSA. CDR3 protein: CASSLARGYPPNNEQFF. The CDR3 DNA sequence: TGTGCCAGCAGCTTAGCGCGGGGCTACCCCCCCAACAATGAGCAGTTCTTC.

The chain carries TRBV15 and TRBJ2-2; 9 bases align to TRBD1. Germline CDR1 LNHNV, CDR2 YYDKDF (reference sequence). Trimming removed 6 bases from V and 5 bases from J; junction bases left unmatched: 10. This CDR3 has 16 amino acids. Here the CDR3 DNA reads TGTGCCACCAGACAGACCGGGACAGGGACTACCGGGGAGCTGTTTTTT. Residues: CATRQTGTGTTGELFF.

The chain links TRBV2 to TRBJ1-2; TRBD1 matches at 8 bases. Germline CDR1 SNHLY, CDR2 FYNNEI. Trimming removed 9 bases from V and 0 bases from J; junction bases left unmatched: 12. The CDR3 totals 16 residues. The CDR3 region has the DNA TGTGCCAGGGCTATACAGGGGGGGGCAGCTAACTATGGCTACACCTTC. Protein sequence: CARAIQGGAANYGYTF.

The DNA of the CDR3 is TGTGCCAGCAGTTTGATACTAGCGGGGGACTCCTACGAGCAGTACTTC. Protein: CASSLILAGDSYEQYF. The V and J genes are TRBV28 and TRBJ2-7; 11 bases align to TRBD2. Germline V gene sequence: CDR1 MDHEN, CDR2 SYDVKM. J gave up 0 bases and V 3 bases, and 4 bases lay outside the gene matches. The CDR3 extends over 16 amino acids.

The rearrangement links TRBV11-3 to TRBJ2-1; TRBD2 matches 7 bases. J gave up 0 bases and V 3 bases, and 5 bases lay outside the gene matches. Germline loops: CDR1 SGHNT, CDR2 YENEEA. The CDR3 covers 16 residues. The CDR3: CASSFSGTNSYNEQFF. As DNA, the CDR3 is TGTGCCAGCAGCTTCTCCGGGACTAACTCCTACAATGAGCAGTTCTTC.

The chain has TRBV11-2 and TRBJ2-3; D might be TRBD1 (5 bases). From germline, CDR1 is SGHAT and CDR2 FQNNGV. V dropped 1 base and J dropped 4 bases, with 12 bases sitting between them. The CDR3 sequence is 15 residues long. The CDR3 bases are TGTGCCAGCAGCTTAGTGGCAGGGAATCCAGATACGCAGTATTTT. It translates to CASSLVAGNPDTQYF.

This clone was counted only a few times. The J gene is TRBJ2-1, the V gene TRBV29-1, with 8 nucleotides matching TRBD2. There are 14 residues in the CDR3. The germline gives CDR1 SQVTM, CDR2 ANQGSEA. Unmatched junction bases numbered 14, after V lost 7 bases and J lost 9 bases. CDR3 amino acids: CSGGTSGRAAEQFF. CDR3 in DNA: TGCAGCGGCGGAACTAGCGGCCGGGCGGCTGAGCAGTTCTTC.

The CDR3 nucleotides are TGTGCCAGCGGTACAGGGCCTAATGAAAAACTGTTTTTT. Translation gives CASGTGPNEKLFF. The chain employs TRBV28 and TRBJ1-4; TRBD1 is a possible D gene (6 bases). V was clipped by 8 bases and J by 3 bases, with 10 bases between them. Germline CDR1 is MDHEN and CDR2 is SYDVKM. The CDR3 spans 13 residues.

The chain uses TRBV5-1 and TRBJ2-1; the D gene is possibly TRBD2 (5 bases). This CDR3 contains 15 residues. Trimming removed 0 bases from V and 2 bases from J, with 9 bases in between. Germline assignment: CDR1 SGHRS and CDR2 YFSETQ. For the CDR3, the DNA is TGCGCCAGCAGCTTGGCCGGGGTTACCTACAATGAGCAGTTCTTC. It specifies CASSLAGVTYNEQFF.

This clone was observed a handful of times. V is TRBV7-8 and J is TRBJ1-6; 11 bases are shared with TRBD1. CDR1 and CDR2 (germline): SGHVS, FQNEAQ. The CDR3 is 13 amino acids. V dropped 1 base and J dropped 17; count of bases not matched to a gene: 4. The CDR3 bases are TGTGCCAGCAGCTTAGGGACAGGGGGCTCAGTCCACTTT. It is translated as CASSLGTGGSVHF.

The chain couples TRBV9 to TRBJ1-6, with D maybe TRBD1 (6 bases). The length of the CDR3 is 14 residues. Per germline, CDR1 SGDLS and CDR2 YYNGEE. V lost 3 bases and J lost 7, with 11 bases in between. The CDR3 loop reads CASSGPQGNSPLHF. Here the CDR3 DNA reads TGTGCCAGCAGCGGCCCACAGGGAAATTCACCCCTCCACTTT.

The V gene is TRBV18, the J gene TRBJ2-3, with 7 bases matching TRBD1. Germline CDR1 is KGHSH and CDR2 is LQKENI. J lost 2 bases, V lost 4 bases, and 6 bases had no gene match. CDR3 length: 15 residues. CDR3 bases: TGTGCCAGCTCACTAATCGACAGGGCCACAGATACGCAGTATTTT. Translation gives CASSLIDRATDTQYF.

Written as DNA, the CDR3 is TGTGCCAGCAGTGAAGCCCCACAGGGGCCGAACACCGGGGAGCTGTTTTTT. Residues: CASSEAPQGPNTGELFF. The chain has TRBV25-1 and TRBJ2-2, with TRBD1 matching over 7 bases. The CDR3 has 17 amino acids. V was clipped by 2 bases and J by 0 bases; unmatched bases: 6. Looked up from germline, CDR1 is MGHDK and CDR2 is SYGVNS.

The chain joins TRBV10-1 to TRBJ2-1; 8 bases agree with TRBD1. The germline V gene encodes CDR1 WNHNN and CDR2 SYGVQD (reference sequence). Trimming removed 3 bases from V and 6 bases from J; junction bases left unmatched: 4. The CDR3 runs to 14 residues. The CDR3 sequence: CASSERTGFNEQFF. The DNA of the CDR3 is TGCGCCAGCAGTGAACGGACAGGGTTCAATGAGCAGTTCTTC.

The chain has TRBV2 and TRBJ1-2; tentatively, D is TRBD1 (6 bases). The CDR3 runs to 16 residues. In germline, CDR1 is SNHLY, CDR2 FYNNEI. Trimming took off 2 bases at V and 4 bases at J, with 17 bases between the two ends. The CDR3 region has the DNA TGTGCCAGCAGTGAAACGGGGTCAGGGGTGGCCTATGGCTACACCTTC. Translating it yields CASSETGSGVAYGYTF.

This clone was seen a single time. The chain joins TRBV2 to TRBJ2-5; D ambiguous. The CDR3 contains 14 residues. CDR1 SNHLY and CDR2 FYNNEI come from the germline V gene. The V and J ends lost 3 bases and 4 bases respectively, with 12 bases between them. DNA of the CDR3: TGTGCCAGCAGTGATTGGGCAGGTGGAGAGACCCAGTACTTC. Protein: CASSDWAGGETQYF.

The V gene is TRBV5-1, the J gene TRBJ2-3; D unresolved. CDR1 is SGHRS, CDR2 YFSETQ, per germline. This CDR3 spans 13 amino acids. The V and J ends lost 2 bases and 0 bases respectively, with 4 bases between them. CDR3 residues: CASSFPSTDTQYF. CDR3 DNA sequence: TGCGCCAGCAGCTTCCCTAGCACAGATACGCAGTATTTT.